The entry that follows covers one T cell receptor (beta chain) sequence. This CDR3 contains 16 residues. Deletions cut 5 bases from V and 3 bases from J, with 17 bases between. Looked up from germline, CDR1 is KGHSH and CDR2 is LQKENI. This sample stems from a study of blood T cell repertoires in COVID-19. Only in-frame clones appear in the TCRdb table, and some are missing; sequencing was by immunoSEQ multiplex PCR. The repertoire holds more than 75,000 clones, with about 90% as singletons. The material sequenced was peripheral blood. V gene TRBV18 combines with J gene TRBJ1-3, with a weak D call TRBD1 (6 bases). This TCR came from a woman in her 70s with acute or convalescent COVID-19. DNA of the CDR3: TGTGCCAGCTCATCTACGCAAACAGGGATTGGAAACACCATATATTTT. Its protein product is CASSSTQTGIGNTIYF.